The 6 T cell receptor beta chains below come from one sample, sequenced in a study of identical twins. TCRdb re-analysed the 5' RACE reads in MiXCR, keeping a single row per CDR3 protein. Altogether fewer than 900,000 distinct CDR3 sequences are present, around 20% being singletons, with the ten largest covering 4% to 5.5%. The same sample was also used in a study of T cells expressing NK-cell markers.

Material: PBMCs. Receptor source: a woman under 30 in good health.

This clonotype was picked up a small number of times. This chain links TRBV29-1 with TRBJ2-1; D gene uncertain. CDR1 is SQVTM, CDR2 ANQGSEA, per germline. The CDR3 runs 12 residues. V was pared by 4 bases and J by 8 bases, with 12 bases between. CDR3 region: CSVVAAAYEQFF. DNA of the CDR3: TGCAGCGTTGTCGCGGCGGCCTATGAGCAGTTCTTC.

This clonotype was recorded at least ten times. CDR3 coding DNA: TGTGCCAGCAGGGTCGACGAGTCTGGCTACACCTTC. Encoded protein: CASRVDESGYTF. The chain links TRBV12-3 or TRBV12-4 to TRBJ1-2; D unclear. V dropped 6 bases and J dropped 7 bases, with 12 bases sitting between them. The CDR3 consists of 12 residues.

The CDR3 spells CATSVQEKDANTGELFF. As DNA, the CDR3 is TGTGCCACCAGTGTGCAGGAAAAGGACGCGAACACCGGGGAGCTGTTTTTT. This chain joins TRBV24-1 and TRBJ2-2; D gene unclear. Trimming stripped 5 bases from V and 0 bases from J, with 15 bases between. Germline V gives CDR1 KGHDR, CDR2 SFDVKD. The CDR3 totals 17 residues.

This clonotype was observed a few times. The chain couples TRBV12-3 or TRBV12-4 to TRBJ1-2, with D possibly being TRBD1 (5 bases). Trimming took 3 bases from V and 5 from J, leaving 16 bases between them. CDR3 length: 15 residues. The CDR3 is CASSFRRVGAYGYTF. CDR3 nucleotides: TGTGCCAGCAGTTTTAGGAGGGTTGGGGCGTATGGCTACACCTTC.

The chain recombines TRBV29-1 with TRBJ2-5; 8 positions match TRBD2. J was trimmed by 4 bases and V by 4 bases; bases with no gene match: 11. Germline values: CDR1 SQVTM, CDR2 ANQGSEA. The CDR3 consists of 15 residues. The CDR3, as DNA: TGCAGCGTTGCCCAGCGGGGGTTGGAACGAGAGACCCAGTACTTC. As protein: CSVAQRGLERETQYF.

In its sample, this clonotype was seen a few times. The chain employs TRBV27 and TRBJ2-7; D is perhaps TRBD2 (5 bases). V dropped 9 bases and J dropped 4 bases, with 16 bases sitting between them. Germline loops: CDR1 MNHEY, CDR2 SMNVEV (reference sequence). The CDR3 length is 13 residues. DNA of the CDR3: TGTGCCAGTAGAGGGTCCAAGGCGTACGAGCAGTACTTC. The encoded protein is CASRGSKAYEQYF.